This T cell receptor (beta chain) was sequenced in a study of OX40 agonist ivuxolimab in advanced cancers. Study background: Past anti-PD-1, anti-PD-L1 or anti-CTLA-4 therapy was accepted, and roughly 37% had received some. General study results and limits: CD4+ and CD8+ blood T cells expanded clonally by week 6 at 0.1 to 3.0 mg/kg.

Autoimmune disease history or systemic immunosuppression meant exclusion. Blood got drawn at baseline, again on cycle 4 day 1, and then on cycle 7 day 1. Turning to this clone: Antigen: not known.

V gave up 3 bases and J gave up 10 bases; unmatched junction bases: 9. This CDR3 comprises 15 residues. CDR1 is MDHEN, CDR2 SYDVKM, per germline. Generated by immunoSEQ multiplex PCR, the TCRdb table keeps only in-frame clones and is missing some. The sample includes some 68,000 clones, less than 90% of them seen just once. The origin of this receptor is an adult with an advanced solid tumor such as melanoma, head and neck, liver or kidney cancer. The J gene is TRBJ2-1, the V gene TRBV28; 10 nucleotides align to TRBD2. The sequenced sample was CD4+ or CD8+ T cells sorted from blood, obtained in a trial of the OX40 agonist ivuxolimab. As DNA, the CDR3 is TGTGCCAGCAGTTTTTCCCTAGCGGGAGCCAGGGAGCAGTTCTTC. This encodes CASSFSLAGAREQFF.